The 27 T cell receptor beta chains given below trace back to one sample, sequenced in a study of long-term antiretroviral therapy in people with HIV. Samples were assayed with immunoSEQ v3.0 at survey level. Using immunoSEQ multiplex PCR, the repertoire was profiled, and TCRdb retains in-frame clones only, with some absent. Among 24,000 or so clones listed, 65% to 80% were seen once. This sample comprised unsorted PBMCs, obtained 0.5 years after starting antiretroviral therapy. These receptors came from a woman aged 40-49 years with HIV.

The V call is TRBV23-1, the J call TRBJ2-3, with a weak D call TRBD1 (6 bases). TRBV23-1 is reported as an ORF; its role is uncertain. This CDR3 comprises 20 residues. Trimming stripped 5 bases from V and 1 base from J, with 28 bases between. The CDR3 DNA reads TGCGCCAGCAGTTATAGTAAGGGGGTTGGGGGTATTTTACGCACAGATACGCAGTATTTT. Encoded protein: CASSYSKGVGGILRTDTQYF.

V is TRBV7-9 and J is TRBJ2-7; 8 bases match TRBD1. The CDR3 totals 14 residues. With 7 bases clipped from V and 4 bases from J, the junction kept 9 bases outside the gene matches. Germline V gene lookup returns CDR1 SEHNR and CDR2 FQNEAQ (reference sequence). This chain's CDR3 is CASTALDRGYEQYF. The CDR3 DNA follows: TGTGCCAGCACCGCACTAGACAGGGGTTACGAGCAGTACTTC.

This clone was detected only a few times. V is TRBV30 and J is TRBJ1-1, with D possibly matching TRBD1 (6 bases). The V end lost 3 bases, the J end lost 1 base, and 12 bases lay between the germline ends. Germline V CDR1 and CDR2: GTSNPN, SVGIG (reference sequence). The CDR3 sequence is 14 residues long. The CDR3 sequence: CAWSITGTNTEAFF. CDR3 nucleotide sequence: TGTGCCTGGAGCATTACAGGGACGAACACTGAAGCTTTCTTT.

V usage is TRBV10-3 and J usage is TRBJ2-7; D remains unclear. Trimming removed 0 bases at V and 5 bases at J, with 11 bases between. The CDR3 totals 14 residues. Germline CDR1 ENHRY, CDR2 SYGVKD. Written as DNA, the CDR3 is TGTGCCATCAGTGAGTCGACTCGGCCCGACGAGCAGTACTTC. It yields the protein CAISESTRPDEQYF.

This clone is a singleton in its sample. This rearrangement joins TRBV11-1 to TRBJ1-2; D is undetermined. Germline values: CDR1 SGHAT, CDR2 FQDESV (reference sequence). V was clipped by 1 base and J by 6 bases, with 12 bases between them. The CDR3 spans 14 residues. CDR3 sequence reads: CASSLDGRLNGYTF. The CDR3 nucleotides read TGTGCCAGCAGCTTAGATGGCAGACTAAATGGCTACACCTTC.

The chain has TRBV10-1 and TRBJ2-3; D not certain. V dropped 4 bases and J dropped 2 bases, with 10 bases sitting between them. Germline CDR1 reads WNHNN; CDR2 reads SYGVQD (reference sequence). This CDR3 is built from 14 residues. In nucleotides, the CDR3 is TGCGCCAGCAGTGTCCCGCGTATCACAGATACGCAGTATTTT. Its translation is CASSVPRITDTQYF.

V is TRBV2 and J is TRBJ1-6; TRBD1 aligns across 7 bases. Germline-derived CDR1 and CDR2 are SNHLY and FYNNEI. V shed 4 bases, J shed 6 bases, and the junction held 3 bases outside the gene matches. The CDR3 length is 14 residues. In DNA, the CDR3 is TGTGCCAGCAGTGCCGGGACAGTTAATTCACCCCTCCACTTT. This gives the protein CASSAGTVNSPLHF.

This clone was seen only once. The CDR3 DNA reads TGTGCCACCAGCCTACGGCAGGGTGGGGACACTGAAGCTTTCTTT. This gives the protein CATSLRQGGDTEAFF. The chain joins TRBV15 to TRBJ1-1, with TRBD1 as a possible D gene (5 bases). CDR1 LNHNV and CDR2 YYDKDF come from the germline V gene (reference sequence). This CDR3 is built from 15 residues. V dropped 5 bases and J dropped 3 bases, with 16 bases sitting between them.

The sample holds one count of this clone. The chain carries TRBV6-4 and TRBJ2-1, with TRBD2 identical over 7 bases. Germline V gene sequence: CDR1 MRHNA, CDR2 SNTAGT. With 2 bases clipped from V and 3 bases from J, the junction kept 4 bases outside the gene matches. CDR3 length equals 15 residues. The CDR3 here is CASSDQGGFYNEQFF. DNA for the CDR3: TGTGCCAGCAGTGACCAGGGAGGGTTCTACAATGAGCAGTTCTTC.

The chain carries TRBV5-1 and TRBJ1-2, with 7 bases identical to TRBD1. The CDR3 extends over 15 amino acids. Germline V lookup: CDR1 SGHRS, CDR2 YFSETQ. V trimming: 4 bases; J trimming: 5 bases; junction bases outside the gene matches: 11. The CDR3 here is CASSANGDRAYGYTF. CDR3 DNA: TGCGCCAGCAGCGCGAATGGGGACAGAGCTTATGGCTACACCTTC. Full variable domain (rest looked up from reference TRBV5-1 and TRBJ1-2): KAGVTQTPRYLIKTRGQQVTLSCSPISGHRSVSWYQQTPGQGLQFLFEYFSETQRNKGNFPGRFSGRQFSNSRSEMNVSTLELGDSALYLCASSANGDRAYGYTFGSGTRLTVV.

V usage is TRBV7-2 and J usage is TRBJ2-7; the match to TRBD2 covers 16 bases. Losses at the gene ends were 0 bases for V and 6 bases for J; bases not matched to a gene: 5. CDR3 length equals 17 residues. CDR1 and CDR2 from the germline V gene are SGHTA and FQGNSA. Written as DNA, the CDR3 is TGTGCCAGCAGCTTAGCAGGGACTAGCGGGGGGGCTTTCGAGCAGTACTTC. Amino acids: CASSLAGTSGGAFEQYF.

The chain recombines TRBV4-3 with TRBJ2-7, with a tentative D call TRBD1 (5 bases). The CDR3 is made up of 13 amino acids. Trimming stripped 3 bases from V and 6 bases from J, with 12 bases between. The germline gives CDR1 LGHNA, CDR2 YSLEER. CDR3 amino acids: CASSQELRGEQYF. Here the CDR3 DNA reads TGCGCCAGCAGCCAGGAGTTAAGGGGCGAGCAGTACTTC.

V and J are TRBV6-5 and TRBJ1-5, with 11 nucleotides matching TRBD1. V gave up 0 bases and J gave up 11 bases; unmatched junction bases: 9. This CDR3 is built from 16 residues. The germline CDR1 and CDR2 sequences are MNHEY and SVGAGI. The CDR3 sequence is CASSYSGTGGSRTQHF. In DNA, the CDR3 is TGTGCCAGCAGTTACTCGGGGACAGGGGGTTCCAGGACCCAGCATTTT.

V gene TRBV11-2 combines with J gene TRBJ2-5; possibly TRBD1 or TRBD2 for D (5 bases each). The CDR3 is made up of 15 amino acids. V lost 0 bases and J lost 6, with 14 bases in between. Germline-derived CDR1 and CDR2 are SGHAT and FQNNGV. CDR3 sequence: CASSLDQGRGKTQYF. CDR3 bases: TGTGCCAGCAGCTTAGACCAGGGACGTGGGAAGACCCAGTACTTC.

V and J are TRBV7-9 and TRBJ1-2, with D perhaps TRBD1 (5 bases). Per germline, CDR1 SEHNR and CDR2 FQNEAQ (reference sequence). The V and J ends lost 5 bases and 3 bases respectively, with 10 bases between them. The length of the CDR3 is 13 residues. The CDR3 DNA sequence: TGTGCCAGCAGCCTGCTGGGGGACTATGGCTACACCTTC. Encoded protein: CASSLLGDYGYTF.

This clone was seen a handful of times. The rearrangement links TRBV7-2 to TRBJ1-6; D is undetermined. CDR1 and CDR2 from the germline V gene are SGHTA and FQGNSA. This CDR3 spans 15 amino acids. The V end lost 2 bases, the J end lost 10 bases, and 15 bases lay between the germline ends. CDR3 region: CASSLSHSDASPLHF. The CDR3 nucleotides read TGTGCCAGCAGCTTATCCCACAGCGACGCCTCACCCCTCCACTTT.

V and J are TRBV7-9 and TRBJ2-1, with a weak D call TRBD1 (6 bases). The CDR3 totals 15 residues. Looked up from germline, CDR1 is SEHNR and CDR2 is FQNEAQ (reference sequence). Trimming removed 3 bases at V and 1 base at J, with 10 bases between. CDR3 protein: CASSLEGTSYNEQFF. DNA of the CDR3: TGTGCCAGCAGCTTGGAAGGGACATCCTACAATGAGCAGTTCTTC.

The chain uses TRBV6-5 and TRBJ1-6; 8 bases are shared with TRBD1. Germline trimming cut 0 bases from V and 7 bases from J; bases unmatched to any gene: 5. Germline V gene sequence: CDR1 MNHEY, CDR2 SVGAGI. The CDR3 is 16 amino acids. The CDR3 is CASSYSGQGKNSPLHF. DNA of the CDR3: TGTGCCAGCAGTTACTCCGGACAGGGCAAGAATTCACCCCTCCACTTT.

The CDR3 DNA is TGTGCCTGGAGTGTACGGGGGAGCTCTGGGGCCAACGTCCTGACTTTC. Residues: CAWSVRGSSGANVLTF. The chain is built from TRBV30 and TRBJ2-6; tentatively, D is TRBD2 (6 bases). The germline V gene encodes CDR1 GTSNPN and CDR2 SVGIG (reference sequence). The CDR3 has 16 residues. Trimming shortened V by 0 bases and J by 0 bases, and 9 bases separated the two germline ends. Filled out from reference TRBV30 and TRBJ2-6, the complete variable domain reads SQTIHQWPATLVQPVGSPLSLECTVEGTSNPNLYWYRQAAGRGLQLLFYSVGIGQISSEVPQNLSASRPQDRQFILSSKKLLLSDSGFYLCAWSVRGSSGANVLTFGAGSRLTVL.

The table lists this clone with a count of one. One end of the junction does not line up with germline, which may come from a read error. The chain couples TRBV7-9 to TRBJ2-1, with TRBD1 matching 7 bases. Germline CDR1 SEHNR, CDR2 FQNEAQ (reference sequence). The CDR3 totals 11 residues. CDR3 DNA: TGTGCCAGCAGCCGAGGGGGCGGGCCGGTCTTC. Translating it yields CASSRGGGPVF.

J is TRBJ2-1 and V is TRBV6-6; TRBD2 agrees at 9 bases. The CDR3 contains 16 residues. Germline V lookup: CDR1 MNHNY, CDR2 SVGAGI (reference sequence). J gave up 7 bases and V 6 bases, and 13 bases lay outside the gene matches. The CDR3 DNA sequence: TGTGCCAGCAGCCTCCAGGGCGGGGGGGCCTCTAATGAGCAGTTCTTC. Protein sequence: CASSLQGGGASNEQFF.

This rearrangement joins TRBV5-4 to TRBJ1-6, with TRBD1 identical over 9 bases. The CDR3 loop spans 17 amino acids. Germline assignment: CDR1 SGHNT and CDR2 YYREEE (reference sequence). V lost 1 base and J lost 4; bases outside the gene matches: 6. The CDR3 DNA is TGTGCCAGCAGCTTGAACCCCGGGACAGGGTATAATTCACCCCTCCACTTT. This codes for CASSLNPGTGYNSPLHF.

The chain carries TRBV23-1 and TRBJ1-1, with D unclear. TRBV23-1 is filed as an ORF, its function uncertain. Trimming left V 0 bases short and J 7 bases short, with 24 bases between. CDR3 length: 18 residues. Here the CDR3 DNA reads TGCGCCAGCAGTCAATCTAGGCGGACTCTCTCAAGGTCGAGTGAAGCTTTCTTT. Protein: CASSQSRRTLSRSSEAFF.

The genes are TRBV19 and TRBJ1-5, with D perhaps matching TRBD1 (5 bases). The germline V gene encodes CDR1 LNHDA and CDR2 SQIVND (reference sequence). There are 15 residues in the CDR3. V shed 3 bases and J shed 4 bases, with 13 bases lying between them. DNA for the CDR3: TGTGCCAGTAGTATGTCGCAGGGTGGTAATCAGCCCCAGCATTTT. Amino acids: CASSMSQGGNQPQHF.

V gene TRBV4-1 combines with J gene TRBJ1-5; possibly TRBD1 for D (5 bases). CDR3 length: 15 residues. The germline V and J ends were trimmed by 6 bases and 1 base, with 13 bases remaining between them. Germline lookup yields CDR1 MGHRA and CDR2 YSYEKL. In DNA form, the CDR3 reads TGCGCCAGCAGAGAAGGAGGGGCGAGCAATCAGCCCCAGCATTTT. Its protein product is CASREGGASNQPQHF.

CDR3 in DNA: TGTGCCAGCAGTTACTCGCCGACAGGGGGGAGAAACACCATATATTTT. Amino acid sequence: CASSYSPTGGRNTIYF. The chain has TRBV6-6 and TRBJ1-3; 9 bases map to TRBD1. The CDR3 extends over 16 amino acids. Trimming removed 0 bases from V and 5 bases from J; junction bases left unmatched: 5. Germline CDR1 is MNHNY and CDR2 is SVGAGI (reference sequence).

This clone has more than one count but fewer than ten. The rearrangement links TRBV5-6 to TRBJ1-2, with unresolved D. Per the germline V gene, CDR1 is SGHDT and CDR2 is YYEEEE. V was pared by 0 bases and J by 6 bases, with 9 bases between. CDR3 length: 13 residues. The CDR3 loop is CASSLGRRHGYTF. The DNA for the CDR3 is TGTGCCAGCAGCTTGGGTCGGCGCCATGGCTACACCTTC.